Below are 29 T cell receptor beta chains sequenced from a single sample in a study of response to subunit inactivated influenza vaccine. TCRdb independently ran MiXCR on the RT-PCR reads; one entry per CDR3 protein. The sample holds a few hundred thousand distinct CDR3 sequences, 14% seen once. Sequencing was performed on PBMCs from blood, taken roughly 12 days after vaccination. All receptors derive from a man aged 45-65 years who received an inactivated influenza vaccine.

The CDR3 spells CASSTRQPPEAYTGELFF. In DNA, the CDR3 is TGCGCCAGCAGCACCCGACAGCCCCCCGAAGCATACACCGGGGAGCTGTTTTTT. V gene TRBV5-1 combines with J gene TRBJ2-2; tentative D call: TRBD1 (5 bases). Germline CDR1 reads SGHRS; CDR2 reads YFSETQ. V gave up 4 bases and J gave up 3 bases, with 22 bases separating them. The CDR3 runs to 18 residues.

This clonotype was counted ten times or more. The chain uses TRBV5-1 and TRBJ2-6; TRBD2 agrees at 11 bases. The CDR3 has 17 amino acids. Germline lookup yields CDR1 SGHRS and CDR2 YFSETQ. The junction had 3 bases not matched to a gene; V was cut back by 3 bases and J by 1 base. CDR3 DNA: TGCGCCAGCAGCTCCGGGACTAGCGGATCTGGGGCCAACGTCCTGACTTTC. Amino acids: CASSSGTSGSGANVLTF.

This clonotype turned up a few times. This chain joins TRBV10-3 and TRBJ1-3; D gene ambiguous. Trimming took 0 bases from V and 0 from J, leaving 9 bases between them. The CDR3 runs to 16 residues. The germline CDR1 and CDR2 sequences are ENHRY and SYGVKD. In DNA, the CDR3 is TGTGCCATCAGTGAGTCGATGGGAGTCTCTGGAAACACCATATATTTT. The encoded protein is CAISESMGVSGNTIYF.

This clonotype was recorded a few times. The V and J genes are TRBV12-3 or TRBV12-4 and TRBJ2-7; 10 bases align to TRBD2. The CDR3 extends over 17 amino acids. The trim removed 3 bases at V and 5 bases at J, leaving 13 bases unmatched. CDR3 bases: TGTGCCAGCAGTTTCACTCCGGGACTAGCGTCTAGTAACGAGCAGTACTTC. It specifies CASSFTPGLASSNEQYF.

This chain connects TRBV28 to TRBJ2-7; 8 bases are shared with TRBD1. The J segment lost 0 bases and the V segment lost 5 bases, leaving 6 bases of the junction unmatched. This CDR3 is built from 15 residues. Germline V gene sequence: CDR1 MDHEN, CDR2 SYDVKM. The chain's CDR3 is CASSPRTGYSYEQYF. CDR3 in DNA: TGTGCCAGCAGTCCCCGGACAGGGTACTCCTACGAGCAGTACTTC.

J is TRBJ2-1 and V is TRBV12-3 or TRBV12-4; D is possibly TRBD2 (7 bases). Trimming took off 8 bases at V and 0 bases at J, with 11 bases between the two ends. The CDR3 sequence is 14 residues long. CDR3 region: CASWGGGSYNEQFF. DNA of the CDR3: TGTGCCAGCTGGGGGGGCGGCTCCTACAATGAGCAGTTCTTC.

This chain joins TRBV6-5 and TRBJ2-1, with D possibly matching TRBD2 (5 bases). Trimming took off 2 bases at V and 5 bases at J, with 22 bases between the two ends. CDR1 and CDR2 (germline): MNHEY, SVGAGI. The CDR3 is made up of 18 amino acids. The CDR3 bases are TGTGCCAGCAGTTACGAATCCTCCCTGCTAGCTTCCCACAATGAGCAGTTCTTC. This sequence encodes CASSYESSLLASHNEQFF.

The chain links TRBV9 to TRBJ2-2; 7 nucleotides agree with TRBD1. Germline assignment: CDR1 SGDLS and CDR2 YYNGEE. Germline trimming cut 3 bases from V and 7 bases from J; bases unmatched to any gene: 3. This CDR3 has 13 residues. CDR3 nucleotide sequence: TGTGCCAGCAGCGCCTCAGGGGGCGGGGAGCTGTTTTTT. Encoded protein: CASSASGGGELFF.

The chain links TRBV6-2 or TRBV6-3 to TRBJ2-2; the D gene is possibly TRBD1 (6 bases). Deletions cut 0 bases from V and 1 base from J, with 9 bases between. There are 16 residues in the CDR3. CDR1 and CDR2 (germline): MNHEY, SVGEGT. The CDR3 nucleotides read TGTGCCAGCAGTTACTCGTTACAGGGGAACACCGGGGAGCTGTTTTTT. Protein: CASSYSLQGNTGELFF.

V gene TRBV12-3 or TRBV12-4 combines with J gene TRBJ2-5; 8 bases align to TRBD1. Unmatched junction bases numbered 2, after V lost 1 base and J lost 4 bases. The CDR3 covers 14 residues. CDR3 coding DNA: TGTGCCAGCAGTTTAGGGACAGGGCGAGAGACCCAGTACTTC. Amino acid sequence: CASSLGTGRETQYF.

The rearrangement uses TRBV6-1 and TRBJ2-7; D may be TRBD1 or TRBD2 (5 bases each). From germline, CDR1 is MNHNS and CDR2 SASEGT. V gave up 5 bases and J gave up 0 bases, with 14 bases separating them. CDR3 length: 15 amino acids. In nucleotides, the CDR3 is TGTGCCAGCAGTAGAAGCAGGGACGACTCCTACGAGCAGTACTTC. Its translation: CASSRSRDDSYEQYF.

The CDR3 region is CASSSARGGYEQYF. CDR3 DNA sequence: TGTGCCAGCAGTTCCGCACGGGGCGGCTACGAGCAGTACTTC. The chain links TRBV27 to TRBJ2-7, with D perhaps given as TRBD1 or TRBD2 (5 bases each). This CDR3 has 14 residues. Germline V gives CDR1 MNHEY, CDR2 SMNVEV (reference sequence). Trimming pared 4 bases from V and 3 bases from J, leaving 13 bases between.

The table lists this clonotype with many counts. The chain is built from TRBV7-9 and TRBJ2-2, with D perhaps matching TRBD2 (6 bases). V gave up 4 bases and J gave up 3 bases, with 12 bases separating them. This CDR3 spans 15 amino acids. Germline-derived CDR1 and CDR2 are SEHNR and FQNEAQ (reference sequence). CDR3 protein: CASSSGGTYTGELFF. CDR3 nucleotides: TGTGCCAGCAGCTCCGGAGGGACCTACACCGGGGAGCTGTTTTTT.

This clonotype was seen only a few times. The rearrangement links TRBV4-2 to TRBJ2-6; 10 bases match TRBD2. This CDR3 is built from 17 residues. Unmatched junction bases numbered 3, after V lost 3 bases and J lost 1 base. Looked up from germline, CDR1 is LGHNA and CDR2 is YNFKEQ. CDR3 nucleotide sequence: TGTGCCAGCAGCCATAGCGGGGGGAATTCTGGGGCCAACGTCCTGACTTTC. This encodes CASSHSGGNSGANVLTF.

The CDR3 sequence: CASSLRQGLNQPQHF. The CDR3 DNA follows: TGTGCCAGCAGCTTACGACAGGGCCTCAATCAGCCCCAGCATTTT. The genes are TRBV7-2 and TRBJ1-5; 7 nucleotides line up with TRBD1. V gave up 2 bases and J gave up 3 bases; unmatched junction bases: 4. CDR1 SGHTA and CDR2 FQGNSA come from the germline V gene. The CDR3 consists of 15 residues. Supplemented by reference TRBV7-2 and TRBJ1-5, the full variable domain reads GAGVSQSPSNKVTEKGKDVELRCDPISGHTALYWYRQSLGQGLEFLIYFQGNSAPDKSGLPSDRFSAERTGGSVSTLTIQRTQQEDSAVYLCASSLRQGLNQPQHFGDGTRLSIL.

The chain has TRBV7-2 and TRBJ1-5, with D perhaps matching TRBD1 (5 bases). The CDR3 is 15 residues long. Trimming took off 1 base at V and 6 bases at J, with 13 bases between the two ends. Germline CDR1 is SGHTA and CDR2 is FQGNSA. In nucleotides, the CDR3 is TGTGCCAGCAGCTTAGGGGCAGGGAGCTTTCAGCCCCAGCATTTT. Protein product: CASSLGAGSFQPQHF.

The V call is TRBV20-1, the J call TRBJ1-3, with 7 nucleotides matching TRBD1. Per germline, CDR1 DFQATT and CDR2 SNEGSKA (reference sequence). The J segment lost 0 bases and the V segment lost 2 bases, leaving 10 bases of the junction unmatched. The CDR3 totals 17 residues. The CDR3 DNA follows: TGCAGTGCTAGAATAAAGGGACAGTTGAACTCTGGAAACACCATATATTTT. Amino acids: CSARIKGQLNSGNTIYF.

This clonotype was picked up many times. V is TRBV14 and J is TRBJ1-1, with D possibly TRBD1 on 5 matching bases. This CDR3 has 15 amino acids. Trimming pared 1 base from V and 11 bases from J, leaving 20 bases between. CDR1 is SGHDN, CDR2 FVKESK, per germline. CDR3 nucleotide sequence: TGTGCCAGCAGCCAAGGGGCCTGGGGCTGGATTGGCGCTTTCTTT. Translating gives CASSQGAWGWIGAFF.

CDR3 residues: CASSEELLTGWANVLTF. In nucleotides, the CDR3 is TGTGCCAGCAGTGAAGAGCTCTTGACCGGTTGGGCCAACGTCCTGACTTTC. This chain uses TRBV6-1 with TRBJ2-6, with D unresolved. V shed 1 base and J shed 5 bases, with 15 bases lying between them. The CDR3 loop spans 17 amino acids. Germline V gene data show CDR1 as MNHNS and CDR2 as SASEGT.

Remarks on this clonotype: The junction departs from the called germline gene at one end, perhaps through a read error. The chain carries TRBV29-1 and TRBJ2-1; D is unresolved. Germline lookup yields CDR1 SQVTM and CDR2 ANQGSEA. This CDR3 spans 11 amino acids. As DNA, the CDR3 is TGCAGCGTTGATGGTAACAATGGGCAGTTCTTC. Its protein product is CSVDGNNGQFF.

The V call is TRBV29-1, the J call TRBJ2-1; 7 positions agree with TRBD2. The CDR3 totals 14 residues. The V segment lost 4 bases and the J segment 0 bases; nucleotides outside the gene matches: 3. Germline assignment: CDR1 SQVTM and CDR2 ANQGSEA. For the CDR3, the DNA is TGCAGCGTTGGGCGGGGGACCTCCTACAATGAGCAGTTCTTC. Translated, it gives CSVGRGTSYNEQFF.

The rearrangement uses TRBV20-1 and TRBJ2-1, with 8 bases aligning to TRBD1. Germline CDR1 DFQATT, CDR2 SNEGSKA (reference sequence). J gave up 8 bases and V 6 bases, and 12 bases lay outside the gene matches. This CDR3 contains 14 residues. For the CDR3, the DNA is TGCAGTGCCACACAGGGGGAGGCTGGTCATGAGCAGTTCTTC. Its translation: CSATQGEAGHEQFF.

CDR3 loop: CASSVDGTSGSYEQYF. For the CDR3, the DNA is TGTGCCAGCAGCGTTGACGGGACTAGCGGGAGCTACGAGCAGTACTTC. The chain recombines TRBV9 with TRBJ2-7; 14 bases match TRBD2. CDR3 size: 16 residues. Losses at the gene ends were 2 bases for V and 3 bases for J; bases not matched to a gene: 4. Germline V lookup: CDR1 SGDLS, CDR2 YYNGEE.

This clonotype was picked up a small number of times. V and J are TRBV5-1 and TRBJ2-2, with 7 nucleotides matching TRBD1. The CDR3 has 15 amino acids. After removal of 6 bases from V and 0 bases from J, the junction contained 5 bases not matched to a gene. Germline V CDR1 and CDR2: SGHRS, YFSETQ. The CDR3 DNA reads TGCGCCAGCATCTCTGGGACAGCGAACACCGGGGAGCTGTTTTTT. The encoded protein is CASISGTANTGELFF.

This clonotype was found a few times. The chain carries TRBV19 and TRBJ2-1, with 14 nucleotides matching TRBD2. The V gene end was trimmed by 1 base and the J gene end by 6 bases; junction bases not matched to a gene: 8. The CDR3 loop spans 18 amino acids. From germline, CDR1 is LNHDA and CDR2 SQIVND (reference sequence). DNA for the CDR3: TGTGCCAGTAGTATAGTGGGACTAGCGGGAGCAGCTCCCAATGAGCAGTTCTTC. Encoded protein: CASSIVGLAGAAPNEQFF.

This clonotype was detected a few times. The chain is built from TRBV7-9 and TRBJ2-7, with D perhaps matching TRBD2 (5 bases). In germline, CDR1 is SEHNR, CDR2 FQNEAQ (reference sequence). V shed 5 bases and J shed 2 bases, with 13 bases lying between them. CDR3 length: 14 amino acids. CDR3 bases: TGTGCCAGCAGCGCCTCGCACGGGACCTACGAGCAGTACTTC. This codes for CASSASHGTYEQYF.

In its sample, this clonotype was seen many times. The gene calls are TRBV6-5 and TRBJ2-7; 10 nucleotides align to TRBD1. This CDR3 spans 15 amino acids. Germline V gives CDR1 MNHEY, CDR2 SVGAGI. J lost 4 bases, V lost 0 bases, and 3 bases had no gene match. The CDR3 is CASSYSTGQGYEQYF. CDR3 sequence (DNA): TGTGCCAGCAGTTACTCGACGGGACAGGGGTACGAGCAGTACTTC.

In this sample, this clonotype turned up a few times. This chain joins TRBV5-1 and TRBJ1-1; TRBD1 matches 7 bases. Trimming cost V 2 bases and J 6 bases; bases outside gene matches: 1. This CDR3 is 12 amino acids long. Germline values: CDR1 SGHRS, CDR2 YFSETQ. Here the CDR3 reads CASSFDRAEAFF. The CDR3, as DNA: TGCGCCAGCAGCTTTGACAGGGCTGAAGCTTTCTTT.

This chain joins TRBV4-3 and TRBJ1-1; D unresolved. Trimming took off 4 bases at V and 0 bases at J, with 12 bases between the two ends. The CDR3 covers 15 residues. Germline CDR1 and CDR2: LGHNA and YSLEER. CDR3 protein: CASSRTTGLNTEAFF. For the CDR3, the DNA is TGCGCCAGCAGCCGGACGACGGGTTTGAACACTGAAGCTTTCTTT.